This TCR beta chain was observed in a study of PD-L1 blockade in urothelial cancer. Looking at the study overall: Among blood samples, the median T cell count was some 140,000.

General study findings and limits: Patients who had durable benefit saw their tumor-associated blood clones expand more at 3 weeks.

The CDR3 covers 16 residues. Documented time point: pretreatment peripheral blood. As concerns this clone: Its antigen is still unknown.

The repertoire was sequenced with immunoSEQ multiplex PCR; TCRdb's copy has only in-frame clones and lacks some. The sample holds about 87,000 clones, roughly 84% seen once. The chain uses TRBV21-1 and TRBJ2-5; no DNA check was done on the table's D call, TRBD2. TRBV21-1 constitutes a pseudogene. The material was PBMCs, obtained around atezolizumab (anti-PD-L1) treatment. The sequence was collected from a man aged 55-75 years with urothelial cancer. The DNA of the CDR3 is TGTGCCAGCAGCAACTCGCGTGGGAGGGCCTTGGAGACCCAGTACTTC. This sequence encodes CASSNSRGRALETQYF.